This TCR beta chain is from a study of shared clonotypes between healthy human individuals. At the level of the study: Each donor's CD8 memory used one plate, CD8 naive two, each CD4 subset three.

CDR3 length equals 13 residues. Germline CDR1 SGHTA, CDR2 FQGNSA. V was shortened by 2 bases and J by 12 bases, with 16 bases between the two germline ends. Libraries were prepared by immunoSEQ multiplex PCR; TCRdb keeps only in-frame clonotypes and omits some of them. Of over a million clones in the sample, about four fifths were seen once. This clone has a count of ten or more. This rearrangement joins TRBV7-2 to TRBJ1-1, with D tentatively TRBD1 (5 bases). The sample comprised memory CD4+ T cells from PBMCs. Subset denoted: CD45RA-negative fraction. This sequence originates from a man in his late teens or twenties in good health. Some clones in this sample may be carry-over from other donors' samples. The CDR3 here is CASSLSRDEETFF. The CDR3 nucleotides read TGTGCCAGCAGCTTAAGCAGGGACGAAGAGACTTTCTTT.